This T cell receptor (beta chain) was recovered during a study of blood T cell repertoires in COVID-19. Recruits, aged roughly 18 to 90 years, lived in approximately 26 US areas. Donors in Cohort 3 counted as recovered after two negative PCRs, clearance, or symptom resolution. The assay was immunoSEQ multiplex PCR, and TCRdb's table has in-frame clones only and misses some. The data hold hundreds of thousands of clones, with 80% to 90% observed a single time. The V gene's germline CDR1 is WSHSY and CDR2 SAAADI. This CDR3 has 17 residues. Trimming took 2 bases from V and 5 from J; bases not matched to a gene: 7.

The chain carries TRBV10-2 and TRBJ2-1, with 12 bases aligning to TRBD2. The sequence was collected from a man between 25 and 39 years old who had recovered from COVID-19. What was sequenced was PBMCs or T cells enriched from blood (not recorded which). The DNA of the CDR3 is TGCGCCAGCAGTGAGGGAATGCTAGCGGGAGGGGACAATGAGCAGTTCTTC. Encoded protein: CASSEGMLAGGDNEQFF.